These 6 T cell receptor beta chains share one sample of origin, sequenced in a study of CD8 T cells in Susac syndrome. Random hexamers served to reverse transcribe roughly 0.5 to 1 ug RNA. Via MiXCR, TCRdb re-called the immunoSEQ multiplex PCR reads, giving one row per CDR3 protein. The data show about 100,000 distinct CDR3 sequences, with roughly 96% seen just once and 0.3% held by the top ten. Sequencing input: CD8+ T cells from PBMCs. The receptors were sampled from a human donor with Susac syndrome.

The J gene is TRBJ2-7, the V gene TRBV6-6; the D gene is possibly TRBD1 (6 bases). Germline lookup yields CDR1 MNHNY and CDR2 SVGAGI (reference sequence). Trimming cost V 2 bases and J 2 bases, with 10 bases left between them. This CDR3 contains 14 residues. The CDR3 nucleotides read TGTGCCAGCAGTTACGAGGGGGATCCCTACGAGCAGTACTTC. Amino acid sequence: CASSYEGDPYEQYF.

This clonotype has a single count. This chain uses TRBV18 with TRBJ1-3; 7 bases fit TRBD1. The CDR3 extends over 15 amino acids. The V and J ends lost 2 bases and 3 bases, in that order; junction bases with no gene match: 4. The germline gives CDR1 KGHSH, CDR2 LQKENI. CDR3 amino acids: CASSPDREVGNTIYF. CDR3 DNA sequence: TGTGCCAGCTCACCAGACAGGGAAGTTGGAAACACCATATATTTT.

This clonotype has only one observation. CDR3 in amino acids: CASSPASGLAGKETQYF. Written as DNA, the CDR3 is TGTGCCAGCAGTCCAGCCTCTGGGCTAGCGGGGAAAGAGACCCAGTACTTC. This sequence joins TRBV6-1 and TRBJ2-5, with 9 bases matching TRBD2. CDR1 is MNHNS and CDR2 is SASEGT in the germline V gene. V lost 5 bases to trimming and J lost 3 bases; unmatched junction nucleotides: 13. This CDR3 is built from 17 residues.

This chain uses TRBV29-1 with TRBJ2-3; the match to TRBD2 covers 8 bases. This CDR3 spans 13 amino acids. CDR1 SQVTM and CDR2 ANQGSEA come from the germline V gene. Germline trimming cut 8 bases from V and 4 bases from J; bases unmatched to any gene: 8. This CDR3 reads CSTEGLVSDTQYF. CDR3 DNA sequence: TGCAGCACGGAGGGACTAGTCTCAGATACGCAGTATTTT.

The chain links TRBV7-3 to TRBJ2-3; D uncertain. The V gene lost 4 bases and the J gene lost 6 bases, with 8 bases spanning the gap. CDR3 length: 12 amino acids. Looked up from germline, CDR1 is SGHTA and CDR2 is FQGTGA. In nucleotides, the CDR3 is TGTGCCAGCAGCTCAGATGCGGATACGCAGTATTTT. This translates into CASSSDADTQYF.

V usage is TRBV6-1 and J usage is TRBJ2-1, with D possibly called TRBD1 or TRBD2 (6 bases each). V lost 5 bases to trimming and J lost 4 bases, with 15 bases between them. The CDR3 spans 15 residues. Germline V gene sequence: CDR1 MNHNS, CDR2 SASEGT. CDR3 coding DNA: TGTGCCAGCAGTAAGGGGGAGGAGGGGTACAATGAGCAGTTCTTC. Translation: CASSKGEEGYNEQFF.